This T cell receptor beta chain was profiled in a study of blood T cell repertoires in COVID-19. Study-level background: Some COVID-19 samples were acute and others convalescent; all came from the United States, Italy and Spain.

Trimming cost V 1 base and J 2 bases, with 11 bases left between them. The germline CDR1 and CDR2 sequences are MNHNS and SASEGT. CDR3 length: 15 residues. Assay: immunoSEQ multiplex PCR; the TCRdb copy retains only in-frame clones and omits some. This sample has around 260,000 clones, with around 88% found just once. This clonotype was sampled from a young man with acute or convalescent COVID-19. What was sequenced was peripheral blood. The genes are TRBV6-1 and TRBJ1-2, with a possible D match to TRBD1 (6 bases). The CDR3 reads CASSEEAGANYGYTF. CDR3 nucleotides: TGTGCCAGCAGTGAAGAGGCAGGGGCCAACTATGGCTACACCTTC.